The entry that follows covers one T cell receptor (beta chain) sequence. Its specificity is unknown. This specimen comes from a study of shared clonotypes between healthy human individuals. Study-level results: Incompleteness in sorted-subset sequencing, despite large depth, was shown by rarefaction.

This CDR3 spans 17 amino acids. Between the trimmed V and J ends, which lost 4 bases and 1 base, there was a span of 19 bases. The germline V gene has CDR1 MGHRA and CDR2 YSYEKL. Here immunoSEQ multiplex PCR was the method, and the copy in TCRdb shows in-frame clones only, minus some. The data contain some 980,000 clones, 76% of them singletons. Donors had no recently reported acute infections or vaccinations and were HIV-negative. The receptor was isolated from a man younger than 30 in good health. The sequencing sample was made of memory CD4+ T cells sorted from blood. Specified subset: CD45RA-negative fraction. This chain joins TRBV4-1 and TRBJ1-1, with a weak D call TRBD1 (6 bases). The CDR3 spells CASSPRTIQGSNTEAFF. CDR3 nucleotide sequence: TGCGCCAGCAGCCCGCGCACAATACAGGGATCGAACACTGAAGCTTTCTTT.